The T cell receptor beta chain under discussion was sequenced for a study of blood T cells in healthy people across ages. Study-level points and caveats: What prevented conclusive comparison of naive and antigen-experienced cells was that PBMCs were unsorted.

Total RNA extracted from each sample amounted to at least 6 micrograms. Losses at the gene ends were 7 bases for V and 4 bases for J; bases not matched to a gene: 5. In germline, CDR1 is SQVTM, CDR2 ANQGSEA. The CDR3 extends over 12 amino acids. Comments on this clonotype: Its antigen remains unidentified.

Next came a second PCR, run for about 7 to 12 cycles, which used a sample-barcoded 5' primer along with a J-beta primer mix. TCRdb ran MiXCR on the 5' RACE reads and lists one entry per CDR3 protein. The sample consists of around 800,000 distinct CDR3 sequences, 25% to 30% of them appearing once. The same sample was also studied in work on T cells of mothers and their children. That work adds: Over 9.5 million reads per mother and 2.5 million to 3.5 million per child were obtained.

The source of this sequence is a boy between 10 and 17 years old in good health. The specimen sequenced was blood. The chain has TRBV29-1 and TRBJ1-1; 8 bases agree with TRBD1. The CDR3 region has the DNA TGCAGCGGGTGGGGACAGGCCACTGAAGCTTTCTTT. This sequence encodes CSGWGQATEAFF.